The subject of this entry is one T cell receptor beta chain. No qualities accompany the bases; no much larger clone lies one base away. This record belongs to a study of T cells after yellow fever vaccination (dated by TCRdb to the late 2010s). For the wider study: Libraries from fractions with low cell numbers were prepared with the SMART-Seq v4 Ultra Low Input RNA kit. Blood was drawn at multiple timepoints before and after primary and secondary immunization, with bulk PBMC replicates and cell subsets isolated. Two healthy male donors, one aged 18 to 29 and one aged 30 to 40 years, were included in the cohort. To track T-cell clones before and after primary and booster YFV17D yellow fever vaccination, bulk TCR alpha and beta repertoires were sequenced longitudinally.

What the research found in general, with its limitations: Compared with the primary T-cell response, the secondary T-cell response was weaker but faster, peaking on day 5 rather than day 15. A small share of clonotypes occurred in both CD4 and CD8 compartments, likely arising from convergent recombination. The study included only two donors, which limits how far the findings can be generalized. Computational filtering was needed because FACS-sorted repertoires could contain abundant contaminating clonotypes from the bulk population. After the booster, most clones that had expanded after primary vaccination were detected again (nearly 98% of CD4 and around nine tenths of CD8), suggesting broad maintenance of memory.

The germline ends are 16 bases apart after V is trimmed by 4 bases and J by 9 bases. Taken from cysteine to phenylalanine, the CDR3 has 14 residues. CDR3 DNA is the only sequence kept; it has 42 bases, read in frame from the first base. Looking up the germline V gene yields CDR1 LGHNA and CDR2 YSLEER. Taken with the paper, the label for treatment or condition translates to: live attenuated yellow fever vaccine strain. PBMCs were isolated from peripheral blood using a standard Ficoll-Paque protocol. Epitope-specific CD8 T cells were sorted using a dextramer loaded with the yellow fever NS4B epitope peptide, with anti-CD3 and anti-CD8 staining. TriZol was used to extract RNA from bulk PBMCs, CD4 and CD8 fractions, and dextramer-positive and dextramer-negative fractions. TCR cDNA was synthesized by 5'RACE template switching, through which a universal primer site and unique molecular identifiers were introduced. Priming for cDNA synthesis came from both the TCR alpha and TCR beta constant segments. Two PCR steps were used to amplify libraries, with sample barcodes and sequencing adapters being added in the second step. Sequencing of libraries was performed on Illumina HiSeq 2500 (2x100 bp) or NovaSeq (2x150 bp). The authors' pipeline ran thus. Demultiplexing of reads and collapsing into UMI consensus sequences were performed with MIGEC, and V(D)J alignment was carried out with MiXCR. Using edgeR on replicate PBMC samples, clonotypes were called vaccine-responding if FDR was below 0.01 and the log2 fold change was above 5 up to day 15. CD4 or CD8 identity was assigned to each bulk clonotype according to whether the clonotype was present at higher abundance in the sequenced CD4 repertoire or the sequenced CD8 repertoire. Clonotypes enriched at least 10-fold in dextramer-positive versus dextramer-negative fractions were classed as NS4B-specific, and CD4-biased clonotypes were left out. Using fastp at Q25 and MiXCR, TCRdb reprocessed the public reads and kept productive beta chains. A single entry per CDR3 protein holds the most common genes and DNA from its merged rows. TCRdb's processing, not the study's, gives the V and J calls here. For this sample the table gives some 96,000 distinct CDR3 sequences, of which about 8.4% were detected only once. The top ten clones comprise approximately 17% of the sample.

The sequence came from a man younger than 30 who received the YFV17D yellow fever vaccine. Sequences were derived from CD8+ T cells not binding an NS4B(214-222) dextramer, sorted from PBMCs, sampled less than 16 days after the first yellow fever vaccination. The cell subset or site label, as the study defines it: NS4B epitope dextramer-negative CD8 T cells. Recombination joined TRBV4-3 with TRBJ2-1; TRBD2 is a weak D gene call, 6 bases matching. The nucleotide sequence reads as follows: TGCGCCAGCAGCCCAAAACTAGCTGGGACTGAGCAGTTCTTC. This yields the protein CASSPKLAGTEQFF.